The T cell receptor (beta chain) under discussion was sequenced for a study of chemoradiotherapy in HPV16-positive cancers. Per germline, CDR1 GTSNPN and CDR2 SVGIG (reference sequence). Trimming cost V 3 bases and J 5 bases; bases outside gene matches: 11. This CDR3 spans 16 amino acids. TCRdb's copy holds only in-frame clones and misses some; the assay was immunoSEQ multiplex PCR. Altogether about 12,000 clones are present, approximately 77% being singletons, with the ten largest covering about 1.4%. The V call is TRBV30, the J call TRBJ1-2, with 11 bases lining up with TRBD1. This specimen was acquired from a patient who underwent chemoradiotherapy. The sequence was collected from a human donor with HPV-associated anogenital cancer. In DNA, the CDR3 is TGTGCCTGGAGACGGAATCCGGGACAGGGGGATTATGGCTACACCTTC. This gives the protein CAWRRNPGQGDYGYTF.